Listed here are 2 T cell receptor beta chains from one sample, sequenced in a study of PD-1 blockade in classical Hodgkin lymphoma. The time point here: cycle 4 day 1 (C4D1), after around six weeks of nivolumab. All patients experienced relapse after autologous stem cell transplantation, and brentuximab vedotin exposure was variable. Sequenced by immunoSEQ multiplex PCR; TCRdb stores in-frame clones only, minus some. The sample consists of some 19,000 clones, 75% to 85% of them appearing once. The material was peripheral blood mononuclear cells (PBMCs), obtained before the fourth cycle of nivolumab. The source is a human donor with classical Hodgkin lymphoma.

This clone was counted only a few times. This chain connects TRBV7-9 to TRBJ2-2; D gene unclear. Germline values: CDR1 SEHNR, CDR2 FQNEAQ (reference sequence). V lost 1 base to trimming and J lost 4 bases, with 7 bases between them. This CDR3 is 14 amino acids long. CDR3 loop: CASSLVQTTGELFF. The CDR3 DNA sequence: TGTGCCAGCAGCTTAGTACAGACCACCGGGGAGCTGTTTTTT.

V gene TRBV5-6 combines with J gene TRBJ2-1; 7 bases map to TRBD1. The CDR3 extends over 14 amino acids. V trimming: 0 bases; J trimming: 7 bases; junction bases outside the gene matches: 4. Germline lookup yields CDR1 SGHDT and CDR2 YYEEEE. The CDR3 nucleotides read TGTGCCAGCAGCTTGGCAGACAGGGAAAATGAGCAGTTCTTC. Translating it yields CASSLADRENEQFF.